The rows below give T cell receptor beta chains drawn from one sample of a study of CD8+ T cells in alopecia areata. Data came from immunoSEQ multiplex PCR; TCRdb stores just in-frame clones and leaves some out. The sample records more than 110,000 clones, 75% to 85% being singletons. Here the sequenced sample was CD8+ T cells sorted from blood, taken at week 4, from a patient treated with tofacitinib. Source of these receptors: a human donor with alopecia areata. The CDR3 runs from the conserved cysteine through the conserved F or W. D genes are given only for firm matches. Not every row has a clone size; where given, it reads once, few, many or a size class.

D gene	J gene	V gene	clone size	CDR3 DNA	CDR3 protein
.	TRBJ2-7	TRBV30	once	TGTGCCTGGAATCCGGGGTCCCACGAGCAGTACTTC	CAWNPGSHEQYF
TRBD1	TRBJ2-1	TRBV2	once	TGTGCCAGCAGTGTTGGGGGACAGGTCGTTTACAATGAGCAGTTCTTC	CASSVGGQVVYNEQFF
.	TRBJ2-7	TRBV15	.	TGTGCCACCAGCAGAGGCAGGACCTCCTACGAGCAGTACTTC	CATSRGRTSYEQYF
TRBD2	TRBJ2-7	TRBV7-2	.	TGTGCCAGCAGCCCGGGCGGGGGTCCCTACGAGCAGTACTTC	CASSPGGGPYEQYF
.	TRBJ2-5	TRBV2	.	TGTGCCAGCAGTGTACAATGGGGGGAGACCCAGTACTTC	CASSVQWGETQYF
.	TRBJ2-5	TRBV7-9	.	TGTGCCAGCAGCTTAGGGGGAGGTCAAGAGACCCAGTACTTC	CASSLGGGQETQYF
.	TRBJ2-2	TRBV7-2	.	TGTGCCAGCAGCTTAGCGAGGGAATATAGTGGCGGGAACACCGGGGAGCTGTTTTTT	CASSLAREYSGGNTGELFF
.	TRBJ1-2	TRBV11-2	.	TGTGCCACCCAGGACGGTGGAGATGGCTACACCTTC	CATQDGGDGYTF
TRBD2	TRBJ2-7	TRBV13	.	TGTGCCAGCAAACTAGCGGGGGGTATCTACGAGCAGTACTTC	CASKLAGGIYEQYF
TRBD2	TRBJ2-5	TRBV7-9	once	TGTGCCAGCAGCTTAGGCTCGCTCAGGCTCGGGGGGGAGACCCAGTACTTC	CASSLGSLRLGGETQYF
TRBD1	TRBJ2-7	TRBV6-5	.	TGTGCCAGCAGGACGGGACAGGGGCTCTACGAGCAGTACTTC	CASRTGQGLYEQYF
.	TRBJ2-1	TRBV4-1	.	TGCGCCAGCAGCATAGCAGGGGGGTACAATGAGCAGTTCTTC	CASSIAGGYNEQFF
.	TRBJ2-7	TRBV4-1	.	TGCGCCAGCAGCCAAGTTGCATCTGCCGGGACCCGCTTATGGGAGCAGTACTTC	CASSQVASAGTRLWEQYF
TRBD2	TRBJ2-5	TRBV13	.	TGTGCCAGCAGCTGGGCTAGCGGGGGGAACCAAGAGACCCAGTACTTC	CASSWASGGNQETQYF
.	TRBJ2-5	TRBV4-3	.	TGCGCCAGCAGCCAAGATAGAGGTTCGGAGACCCAGTACTTC	CASSQDRGSETQYF
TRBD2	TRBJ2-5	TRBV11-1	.	TGTGCCAGCAGCCCCGGGGGGGTAGAGACCCAGTACTTC	CASSPGGVETQYF
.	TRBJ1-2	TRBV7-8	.	TGTGCCAGCAGCATATGGGGGGGTGCTAACTATGGCTACACCTTC	CASSIWGGANYGYTF
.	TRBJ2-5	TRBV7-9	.	TGTGCCAGCAGCGTGGGCAGGGCCCTCCTCCAAGAGACCCAGTACTTC	CASSVGRALLQETQYF
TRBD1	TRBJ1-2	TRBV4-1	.	TGCGCCAGCAGCCAAGAATCCAGGGGGCCAAATGGCTACACCTTC	CASSQESRGPNGYTF
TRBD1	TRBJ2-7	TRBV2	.	TGTGCCAGCAGGGGGGACAGCTCCTACGAGCAGTACTTC	CASRGDSSYEQYF
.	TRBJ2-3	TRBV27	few	TGTGCCAGCAGTTTATGGGAAGGGGGTACGCAGTATTTT	CASSLWEGGTQYF
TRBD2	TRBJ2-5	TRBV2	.	TGTGCCAGCAGTATAGCGGGGGGGCAAGAGACCCAGTACTTC	CASSIAGGQETQYF
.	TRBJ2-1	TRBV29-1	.	TGCAGCGTGCCCTCGCGCGATGAGCAGTTCTTC	CSVPSRDEQFF
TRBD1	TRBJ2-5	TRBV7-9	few	TGTGCCAGCAGTTCGACGACAGGGGAAGAGACCCAGTACTTC	CASSSTTGEETQYF
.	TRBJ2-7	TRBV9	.	TGTGCCAGCAGCCCCGAAGGGGGGACTCTCGGGCAGTACTTC	CASSPEGGTLGQYF
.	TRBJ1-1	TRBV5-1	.	TGCGCCAGCAGCCTCAGACAGACGAACACTGAAGCTTTCTTT	CASSLRQTNTEAFF
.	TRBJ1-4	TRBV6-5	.	TGTGCCAGCACTCGGGGGGGTCCTAATGAAAAACTGTTTTTT	CASTRGGPNEKLFF
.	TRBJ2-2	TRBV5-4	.	TGTGCCAGCAGCAGCAGGGGTACCTTGAACACCGGGGAGCTGTTTTTT	CASSSRGTLNTGELFF
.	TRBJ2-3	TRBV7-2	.	TGTGCCAGCAGCCGCGGGACCATACTCACAGATACGCAGTATTTT	CASSRGTILTDTQYF
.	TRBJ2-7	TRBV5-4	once	TGTGCCAGCAGCCCCGAGGGGATCTCCTACGAGCAGTACTTC	CASSPEGISYEQYF
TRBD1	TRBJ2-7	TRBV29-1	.	TGCAGCGTCGGGACAGGGGGGCCCTACGAGCAGTACTTC	CSVGTGGPYEQYF
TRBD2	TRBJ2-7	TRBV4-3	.	TGCGCCAGCAGCCTATCTTCTAGCGGGGGCTCCTACGAGCAGTACTTC	CASSLSSSGGSYEQYF
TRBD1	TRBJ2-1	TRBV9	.	TGTGCCAGCAGCGTAGGTTCAGGGGGATCCAATGAGCAGTTCTTC	CASSVGSGGSNEQFF
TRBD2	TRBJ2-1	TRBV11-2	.	TGTGCCAGCAGCGCTAGCGGGACCTCCTACAATGAGCAGTTCTTC	CASSASGTSYNEQFF
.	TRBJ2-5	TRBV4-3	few	TGCGCCAGCAGCCAAGATCTCCCCCCGAGAGAGACCCAGTACTTC	CASSQDLPPRETQYF
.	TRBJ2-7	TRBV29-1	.	TGCAGCGTCGAGCTCGGTGCAGACGAGCAGTACTTC	CSVELGADEQYF
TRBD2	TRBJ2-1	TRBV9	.	TGTGCCAGCAGCGTAGACGCGGGGGGGACCTACAATGAGCAGTTCTTC	CASSVDAGGTYNEQFF
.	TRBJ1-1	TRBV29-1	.	TGCAGCGTCCCCCGGGGTGGTGAAGCTTTCTTT	CSVPRGGEAFF
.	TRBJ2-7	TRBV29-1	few	TGCAGCGTGGGGGAGGCCCACGAGCAGTACTTC	CSVGEAHEQYF
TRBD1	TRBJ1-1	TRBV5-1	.	TGCGCCAGCAGCCGGGGACAGGGCCTGGACACTGAAGCTTTCTTT	CASSRGQGLDTEAFF